The present TCR beta chain was sequenced within a study of human T cells and chemical hapten exposure. Study context: Donors were sensitized with 2% DPC on the upper inner arm.

Turning to this clonotype: Its specificity is not known.

This CDR3 contains 16 residues. Trimming cost V 3 bases and J 0 bases; bases outside gene matches: 8. The germline V gene has CDR1 KGHSH and CDR2 LQKENI. The time point is: patch test 1, 2 weeks after DPC sensitization. The treatment denotes: therapeutic diphenylcyclopropenone sensitization with weekly scalp DPC. Study conclusions and caveats: There were significantly more large CDR3 similarity clusters among expanded TCRs than among controls.

The library gave individual cDNA molecules unique molecular identifiers. Source study methods: With a range of roughly 20,000 to 750,000, the median per sample was around 97,000 TCRs. TCRdb reanalysed the RACE reads using MiXCR and keeps one entry per CDR3 protein. The V and J calls reflect TCRdb's pipeline rather than the authors' work. The sample shows 300,000 to 350,000 distinct CDR3 sequences, roughly 6.9% of them seen only once. The sample in question was whole blood, obtained in connection with sensitization to the hapten diphenylcyclopropenone (DPC). V and J are TRBV18 and TRBJ2-7; 7 bases map to TRBD1. The receptor comes from a woman younger than 30 with alopecia areata. Some clones in this sample may be carry-over from other donors' samples. The CDR3 region is CASSPPGQPTSYEQYF. The CDR3, as DNA: TGTGCCAGCTCACCCCCGGGACAGCCTACCTCCTACGAGCAGTACTTC.